These 28 T cell receptor beta chains were all obtained from the same sample, sequenced in a study of Graves' ophthalmopathy and Graves' hyperthyroidism. The sequenced template was RNA, covering the TCR beta CDR3 region. First-round RT-PCR employed HTBI primers, with a second-round multiplex PCR after it. One entry per CDR3 protein, called by TCRdb with MiXCR from the multiplex PCR reads. This sample carries 300,000 to 400,000 distinct CDR3 sequences, roughly 17% of them seen once, and the ten largest clones take 2.4%. Sequenced sample: peripheral blood. The receptors originated from an adult woman with stable Graves' hyperthyroidism.

This clonotype appeared many times. The chain combines TRBV27 with TRBJ2-7; 10 bases match TRBD2. Looked up from germline, CDR1 is MNHEY and CDR2 is SMNVEV (reference sequence). The CDR3 contains 14 residues. V lost 5 bases to trimming and J lost 5 bases; unmatched junction nucleotides: 6. CDR3 sequence: CASSASGSPHEQYF. The CDR3 DNA is TGTGCCAGCAGTGCTAGCGGGAGTCCCCACGAGCAGTACTTC.

This clonotype occurred many times. This chain uses TRBV6-5 with TRBJ2-5, with D perhaps matching TRBD2 (5 bases). Germline assignment: CDR1 MNHEY and CDR2 SVGAGI. This CDR3 spans 13 amino acids. V was trimmed by 3 bases and J by 4 bases, leaving 9 bases between them. CDR3 sequence reads: CASSYGAAETQYF. The CDR3 DNA reads TGTGCCAGCAGTTATGGAGCGGCAGAGACCCAGTACTTC.

The chain combines TRBV3-1 with TRBJ2-4, with 9 bases matching TRBD1. Trimming at V came to 4 bases and at J to 8 bases, leaving 9 bases not matched to a gene. Germline CDR1 reads LGHDT; CDR2 reads YNNKEL (reference sequence). The CDR3 runs to 15 residues. In DNA form, the CDR3 reads TGTGCCAGCAGCCCGTACAGGGGGCGCGGGGACATTCAGTACTTC. It encodes CASSPYRGRGDIQYF.

This clonotype was found many times. This rearrangement joins TRBV20-1 to TRBJ2-5; the D gene is possibly TRBD2 (6 bases). Trimming removed 2 bases at V and 2 bases at J, with 15 bases between. CDR1 is DFQATT, CDR2 SNEGSKA, per germline (reference sequence). The CDR3 is 15 residues long. The CDR3 sequence: CSARFFGTGQETQYF. The CDR3 DNA reads as TGCAGTGCTAGATTCTTCGGGACTGGGCAAGAGACCCAGTACTTC.

The chain uses TRBV19 and TRBJ2-7; the D is unclear. CDR3 size: 13 residues. The V gene lost 3 bases and the J gene lost 2 bases, with 8 bases spanning the gap. Germline V gene data show CDR1 as LNHDA and CDR2 as SQIVND (reference sequence). CDR3 sequence: CASSIAPAYEQYF. The CDR3 DNA is TGTGCCAGTAGTATTGCCCCAGCCTACGAGCAGTACTTC.

This clonotype has at least ten counts. V is TRBV10-3 and J is TRBJ2-5, with D maybe TRBD1 (7 bases). The CDR3 sequence is 16 residues long. Germline V lookup: CDR1 ENHRY, CDR2 SYGVKD. The ends were cut back, 0 bases at V and 1 base at J, with 12 bases in the middle. CDR3 nucleotide sequence: TGTGCCATCAGTGAGTCGGCGGGGACAGCCCAAGAGACCCAGTACTTC. Amino acid sequence: CAISESAGTAQETQYF.

This clonotype came up many times. The rearrangement links TRBV7-8 to TRBJ1-5; D possibly corresponds to TRBD1 (6 bases). V was shortened by 6 bases and J by 6 bases, with 21 bases between the two germline ends. The CDR3 contains 16 residues. CDR1 SGHVS and CDR2 FQNEAQ come from the germline V gene. This CDR3 reads CASSHPRGRGIQPQHF. CDR3 bases: TGTGCCAGCAGTCATCCCCGTGGCAGGGGAATTCAGCCCCAGCATTTT. Full variable domain (missing parts from reference TRBV7-8 and TRBJ1-5): GAGVSQSPRYKVAKRGQDVALRCDPISGHVSLFWYQQALGQGPEFLTYFQNEAQLDKSGLPSDRFFAERPEGSVSTLKIQRTQQEDSAVYLCASSHPRGRGIQPQHFGDGTRLSIL.

This clonotype was detected ten times or more. J is TRBJ2-2 and V is TRBV7-6, with D perhaps matching TRBD1 (6 bases). Germline-derived CDR1 and CDR2 are SGHVS and FNYEAQ. The CDR3 runs to 13 residues. V was pared by 5 bases and J by 6 bases, with 10 bases between. The CDR3: CASSARTAGELFF. CDR3 DNA: TGTGCCAGCAGCGCCCGGACAGCCGGGGAGCTGTTTTTT. Looking up the rest from reference TRBV7-6 and TRBJ2-2 gives the full variable domain: GAGVSQSPRYKVTKRGQDVALRCDPISGHVSLYWYRQALGQGPEFLTYFNYEAQQDKSGLPNDRFSAERPEGSISTLTIQRTEQRDSAMYRCASSARTAGELFFGEGSRLTVL.

This clonotype was picked up many times. One end of the junction fails to match germline, which may point to a read error. The V and J genes are TRBV20-1 and TRBJ1-1; D not resolved. CDR1 and CDR2 from the germline V gene are DFQATT and SNEGSKA (reference sequence). The CDR3 contains 16 residues. CDR3 loop: CSARDLSAIPNTETFF. CDR3 DNA sequence: TGCAGTGCTAGAGATTTGTCAGCTATTCCGAACACTGAAACTTTCTTT.

There are many counts of this clonotype. The chain links TRBV20-1 to TRBJ2-7; D call uncertain. Trimming pared 5 bases from V and 0 bases from J, leaving 14 bases between. CDR1 and CDR2 from the germline V gene are DFQATT and SNEGSKA (reference sequence). This CDR3 is built from 14 residues. The CDR3 protein is CSAESRVSSYEQYF. The CDR3 DNA reads as TGCAGTGCTGAATCTAGGGTCAGCTCCTACGAGCAGTACTTC.

The chain employs TRBV7-9 and TRBJ2-7; unclear D gene. V was pared by 4 bases and J by 0 bases, with 10 bases between. CDR1 and CDR2 (germline): SEHNR, FQNEAQ (reference sequence). CDR3 size: 14 residues. The CDR3 loop is CASSSAPSSYEQYF. The CDR3 bases are TGTGCCAGCAGCTCAGCACCGAGCTCCTACGAGCAGTACTTC.

This clonotype turned up a few times. A much larger clone differs from this one at a single base, so this may be a read error. The chain uses TRBV28 and TRBJ2-5, with 8 bases identical to TRBD1. CDR1 is MDHEN, CDR2 SYDVKM, per germline. The CDR3 spans 16 residues. The CDR3 DNA reads as TGTGCCAGCACCATGGCAGGGGGCCGGCGACAAGAGACCAAGTACTTC. Protein sequence: CASTMAGGRRQETKYF.

The chain uses TRBV18 and TRBJ2-5; D call uncertain. The CDR3 has 15 residues. V was pared by 3 bases and J by 6 bases, with 17 bases between. CDR1 KGHSH and CDR2 LQKENI come from the germline V gene. This chain's CDR3 is CASSPPTIGPKTQYF. The CDR3 DNA sequence: TGTGCCAGCTCACCGCCTACGATAGGTCCCAAGACCCAGTACTTC.

V gene TRBV12-3 or TRBV12-4 combines with J gene TRBJ2-7; D uncertain. The CDR3 totals 12 residues. The ends were cut back, 3 bases at V and 5 bases at J, with 8 bases in the middle. CDR3 nucleotide sequence: TGTGCCAGCAGTTTCTGGGGAAACGAGCAGTACTTC. Protein: CASSFWGNEQYF.

This clonotype was found many times. CDR3 sequence (DNA): TGTGCCAGCAGCCAAGAACTAGCGGGCGCCCAAGAGACCCAGTACTTC. Protein sequence: CASSQELAGAQETQYF. The chain links TRBV4-2 to TRBJ2-5; 9 bases are a match to TRBD2. Germline CDR1 LGHNA, CDR2 YNFKEQ. The V segment lost 0 bases and the J segment 1 base; nucleotides outside the gene matches: 3. This CDR3 has 16 amino acids.

This clonotype was observed at least ten times. The chain carries TRBV28 and TRBJ2-7; 9 bases are shared with TRBD2. The CDR3 is 19 amino acids. Germline CDR1 and CDR2: MDHEN and SYDVKM. Unmatched junction bases numbered 19, after V lost 4 bases and J lost 3 bases. The CDR3 reads CASSSSPYRVDSGSYEQYF. CDR3 nucleotide sequence: TGTGCCAGCAGTTCATCACCTTACAGGGTTGATAGCGGGAGCTACGAGCAGTACTTC.

This clonotype appeared many times. This chain connects TRBV7-9 to TRBJ1-2; the match to TRBD1 covers 7 bases. V lost 7 bases, J lost 2 bases, and 4 bases stayed unmatched. The germline gives CDR1 SEHNR, CDR2 FQNEAQ (reference sequence). The CDR3 runs 13 residues. The CDR3 nucleotides read TGTGCCAGCACTAAGACAGGGAACTATGGCTACACCTTC. Translated, it gives CASTKTGNYGYTF.

This clonotype appeared many times. The chain has TRBV20-1 and TRBJ2-5; perhaps TRBD2 as D (6 bases). The CDR3 runs to 13 residues. Germline V gene lookup returns CDR1 DFQATT and CDR2 SNEGSKA (reference sequence). Trimming pared 3 bases from V and 3 bases from J, leaving 11 bases between. In DNA form, the CDR3 reads TGCAGTGCTAGGGGGGACTCGGAAGAGACCCAGTACTTC. Residues: CSARGDSEETQYF.

This clonotype has ten or more counts. The chain uses TRBV27 and TRBJ1-1; possibly TRBD1 for D (6 bases). Germline V gene lookup returns CDR1 MNHEY and CDR2 SMNVEV (reference sequence). The V gene lost 5 bases and the J gene lost 1 base, with 11 bases spanning the gap. The length of the CDR3 is 14 residues. The CDR3 is CASSAGQRNTEAFF. Here the CDR3 DNA reads TGTGCCAGCAGTGCCGGACAGAGGAACACTGAAGCTTTCTTT.

The table lists this clonotype with many counts. This chain joins TRBV7-2 and TRBJ2-7; D is perhaps TRBD2 (5 bases). V was shortened by 2 bases and J by 2 bases, with 13 bases between the two germline ends. This CDR3 has 15 residues. Germline V gene data show CDR1 as SGHTA and CDR2 as FQGNSA. DNA of the CDR3: TGTGCCAGCAGCTTATCGGTCGGGATTACCTACGAGCAGTACTTC. Its translation is CASSLSVGITYEQYF.

This clonotype has at least ten counts. The chain employs TRBV5-1 and TRBJ2-7, with TRBD2 as a possible D gene (5 bases). The CDR3 totals 15 residues. V shed 2 bases and J shed 0 bases, with 12 bases lying between them. Germline CDR1 reads SGHRS; CDR2 reads YFSETQ. The CDR3 DNA is TGCGCCAGCAGCTTCCCGGAGGAACACTCCTACGAGCAGTACTTC. It translates to CASSFPEEHSYEQYF.

This clonotype was recorded many times. The chain employs TRBV20-1 and TRBJ1-2, with 11 nucleotides matching TRBD1. Germline V gene sequence: CDR1 DFQATT, CDR2 SNEGSKA (reference sequence). V shed 3 bases, J shed 5 bases, and the junction held 5 bases outside the gene matches. This CDR3 is built from 14 residues. The CDR3 nucleotides are TGCAGTGCTAGCGGGGACAGGGGGTTTTATGGCTACACCTTC. This sequence encodes CSASGDRGFYGYTF.

This clonotype has at least ten counts. V is TRBV12-3 or TRBV12-4 and J is TRBJ2-6, with D unclear. The length of the CDR3 is 14 residues. The V end lost 1 base, the J end lost 2 bases, and 3 bases lay between the germline ends. The CDR3 DNA follows: TGTGCCAGCAGTTTAGATCCTGGGGCCAACGTCCTGACTTTC. It yields the protein CASSLDPGANVLTF.

The rearrangement uses TRBV11-2 and TRBJ2-7, with 9 bases lining up with TRBD1. Germline trimming cut 4 bases from V and 5 bases from J; bases unmatched to any gene: 6. The CDR3 covers 14 residues. The germline CDR1 and CDR2 sequences are SGHAT and FQNNGV. DNA of the CDR3: TGTGCCAGCAGCTCGAGGACAGGGGTGCACGAGCAGTACTTC. Amino acids: CASSSRTGVHEQYF.

This clonotype was seen many times. The genes are TRBV6-2 or TRBV6-3 and TRBJ2-2; D remains ambiguous. The ends were cut back, 0 bases at V and 3 bases at J, with 14 bases in the middle. The germline CDR1 and CDR2 sequences are MNHEY and SVGEGT. CDR3 length equals 17 residues. This chain's CDR3 is CASSYSRIRRYTGELFF. The CDR3 DNA reads TGTGCCAGCAGTTACTCGAGAATCCGACGGTACACCGGGGAGCTGTTTTTT.

This clonotype came up many times. Just one base apart from a much larger clone, this may be a read error. This chain joins TRBV7-8 and TRBJ2-5, with TRBD2 matching over 11 bases. Germline assignment: CDR1 SGHVS and CDR2 FQNEAQ. CDR3 length: 16 amino acids. The ends lost 5 bases at V and 1 base at J; junction bases unmatched: 6. The CDR3 DNA sequence: TGTGCCAGCAGCCCCACCGGACTAGCGGGCCAAGAGACCCAGTACTTC. It translates to CASSPTGLAGQETQYF.

The chain combines TRBV4-1 with TRBJ2-7, with D possibly TRBD1 on 6 matching bases. Germline CDR1 MGHRA, CDR2 YSYEKL. The V end was cut by 1 base, the J end by 1 base, with 14 bases between. CDR3 length: 16 residues. CDR3 bases: TGCGCCAGCAGCCAAGGATCCCGGGACATGTCCTACGAGCAGTACTTC. As protein: CASSQGSRDMSYEQYF.

In this sample, this clonotype turned up a few times. The chain couples TRBV6-1 to TRBJ1-2, with D possibly being TRBD1 (5 bases). Germline V CDR1 and CDR2: MNHNS, SASEGT. There are 11 residues in the CDR3. V was clipped by 1 base and J by 10 bases, with 7 bases between them. The CDR3 sequence: CASSEDRIYTF. CDR3 nucleotide sequence: TGTGCCAGCAGTGAAGACAGGATCTACACCTTC.